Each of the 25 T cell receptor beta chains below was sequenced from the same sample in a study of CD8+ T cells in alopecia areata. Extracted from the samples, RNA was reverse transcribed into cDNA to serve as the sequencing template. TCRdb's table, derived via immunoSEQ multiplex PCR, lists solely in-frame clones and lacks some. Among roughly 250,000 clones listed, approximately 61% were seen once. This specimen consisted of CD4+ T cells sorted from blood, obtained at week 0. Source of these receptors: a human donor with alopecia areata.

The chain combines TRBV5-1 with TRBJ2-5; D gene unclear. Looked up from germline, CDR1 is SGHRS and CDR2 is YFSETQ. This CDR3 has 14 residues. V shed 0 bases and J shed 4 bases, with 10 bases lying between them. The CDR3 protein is CASSLDAFRETQYF. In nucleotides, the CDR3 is TGCGCCAGCAGCTTGGATGCATTTCGAGAGACCCAGTACTTC. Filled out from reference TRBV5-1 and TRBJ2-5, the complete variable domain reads KAGVTQTPRYLIKTRGQQVTLSCSPISGHRSVSWYQQTPGQGLQFLFEYFSETQRNKGNFPGRFSGRQFSNSRSEMNVSTLELGDSALYLCASSLDAFRETQYFGPGTRLLVL.

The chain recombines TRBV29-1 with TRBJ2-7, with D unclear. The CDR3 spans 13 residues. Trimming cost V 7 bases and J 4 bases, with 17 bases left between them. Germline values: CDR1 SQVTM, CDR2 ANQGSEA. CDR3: CSALRSYGYEQYF. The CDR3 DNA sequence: TGCAGCGCCCTACGGAGCTATGGGTACGAGCAGTACTTC.

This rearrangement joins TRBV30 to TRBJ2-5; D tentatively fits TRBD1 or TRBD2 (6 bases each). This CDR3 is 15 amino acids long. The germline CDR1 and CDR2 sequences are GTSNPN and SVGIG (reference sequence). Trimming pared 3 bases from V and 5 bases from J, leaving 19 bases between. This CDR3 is CAWSLPGGRGETQYF. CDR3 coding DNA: TGTGCCTGGAGCCTACCTGGGGGGCGAGGGGAGACCCAGTACTTC.

The CDR3: CASSSGQDYGYTF. In DNA, the CDR3 is TGTGCCAGCAGTTCGGGACAGGACTATGGCTACACCTTC. The chain is built from TRBV6-5 and TRBJ1-2; TRBD1 matches at 8 bases. V lost 4 bases to trimming and J lost 3 bases; unmatched junction nucleotides: 1. CDR3 length: 13 amino acids. Germline lookup yields CDR1 MNHEY and CDR2 SVGAGI.

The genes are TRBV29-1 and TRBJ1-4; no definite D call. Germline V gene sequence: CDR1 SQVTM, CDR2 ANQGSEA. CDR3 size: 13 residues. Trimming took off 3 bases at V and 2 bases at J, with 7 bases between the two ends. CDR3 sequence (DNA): TGCAGCGTTGACTCGGGTACTAATGAAAAACTGTTTTTT. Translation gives CSVDSGTNEKLFF.

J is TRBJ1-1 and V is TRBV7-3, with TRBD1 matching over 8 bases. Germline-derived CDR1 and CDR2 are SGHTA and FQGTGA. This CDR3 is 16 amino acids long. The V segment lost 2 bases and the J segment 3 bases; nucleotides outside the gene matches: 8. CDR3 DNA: TGTGCCAGCAGCTTAGGTGGCAGGGGGCGCGACACTGAAGCTTTCTTT. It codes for CASSLGGRGRDTEAFF.

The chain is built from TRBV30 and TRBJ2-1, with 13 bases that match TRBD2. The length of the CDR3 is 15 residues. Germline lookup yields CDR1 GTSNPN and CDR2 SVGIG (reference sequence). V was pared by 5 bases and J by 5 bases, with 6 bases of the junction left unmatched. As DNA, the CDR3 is TGTGCCTGGGAGGGACTAGCGGGGAGTAACAATGAGCAGTTCTTC. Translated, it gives CAWEGLAGSNNEQFF.

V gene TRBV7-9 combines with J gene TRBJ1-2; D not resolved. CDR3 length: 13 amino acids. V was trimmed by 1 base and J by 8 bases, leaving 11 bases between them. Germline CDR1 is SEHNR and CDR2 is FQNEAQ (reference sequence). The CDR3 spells CASSLDTLRGYTF. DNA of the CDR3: TGTGCCAGCAGCTTAGACACCCTAAGAGGCTACACCTTC.

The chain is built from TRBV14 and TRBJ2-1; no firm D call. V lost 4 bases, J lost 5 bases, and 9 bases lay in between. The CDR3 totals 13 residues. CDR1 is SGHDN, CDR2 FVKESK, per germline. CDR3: CASSRPGNNEQFF. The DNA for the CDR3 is TGTGCCAGCAGCCGACCCGGCAACAATGAGCAGTTCTTC.

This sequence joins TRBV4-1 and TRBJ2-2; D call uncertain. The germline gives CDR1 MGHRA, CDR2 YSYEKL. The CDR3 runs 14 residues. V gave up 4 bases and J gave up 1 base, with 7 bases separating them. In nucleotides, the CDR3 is TGCGCCAGCAGCCCGCAGCGGAACACCGGGGAGCTGTTTTTT. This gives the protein CASSPQRNTGELFF.

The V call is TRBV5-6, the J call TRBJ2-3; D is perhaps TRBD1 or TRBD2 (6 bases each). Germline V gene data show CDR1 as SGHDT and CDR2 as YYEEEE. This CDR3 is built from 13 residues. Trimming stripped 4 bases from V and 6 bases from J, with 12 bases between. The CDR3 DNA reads TGTGCCAGCAGCCCCCGGAGGGGGGATACGCAGTATTTT. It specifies CASSPRRGDTQYF.

The DNA for the CDR3 is TGTGCCTGGAGTGTAATGGAAAAACTGTTTTTT. Residues: CAWSVMEKLFF. This chain joins TRBV30 and TRBJ1-4; D remains ambiguous. CDR1 and CDR2 (germline): GTSNPN, SVGIG (reference sequence). This CDR3 spans 11 amino acids. The germline V and J ends were trimmed by 0 bases and 8 bases, with 4 bases remaining between them.

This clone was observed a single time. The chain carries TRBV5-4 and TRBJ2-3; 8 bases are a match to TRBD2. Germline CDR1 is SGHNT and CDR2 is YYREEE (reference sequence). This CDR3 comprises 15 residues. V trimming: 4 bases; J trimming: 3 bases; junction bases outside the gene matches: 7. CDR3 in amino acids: CASSGTSGQTDTQYF. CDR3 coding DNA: TGTGCCAGCAGCGGCACTAGCGGACAAACAGATACGCAGTATTTT.

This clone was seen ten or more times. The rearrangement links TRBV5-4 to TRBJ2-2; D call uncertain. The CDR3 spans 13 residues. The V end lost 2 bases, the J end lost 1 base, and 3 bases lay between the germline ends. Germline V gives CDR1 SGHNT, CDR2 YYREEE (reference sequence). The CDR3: CASSLQNTGELFF. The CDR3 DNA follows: TGTGCCAGCAGCTTACAGAACACCGGGGAGCTGTTTTTT.

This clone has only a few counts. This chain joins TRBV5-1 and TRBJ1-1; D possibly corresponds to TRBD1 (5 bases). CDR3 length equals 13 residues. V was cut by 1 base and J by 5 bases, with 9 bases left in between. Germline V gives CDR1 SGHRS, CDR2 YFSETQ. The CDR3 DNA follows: TGCGCCAGCAGCTTGCCAGGGAGAACTGAAGCTTTCTTT. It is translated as CASSLPGRTEAFF.

The CDR3 nucleotides read TGTGCCAGCAGTGTATCCTACGAGCAGTACTTC. Protein: CASSVSYEQYF. The rearrangement uses TRBV6-1 and TRBJ2-7, with unresolved D. Between the trimmed V and J ends, which lost 4 bases and 1 base, there was a span of 2 bases. Germline values: CDR1 MNHNS, CDR2 SASEGT. The CDR3 runs 11 residues.

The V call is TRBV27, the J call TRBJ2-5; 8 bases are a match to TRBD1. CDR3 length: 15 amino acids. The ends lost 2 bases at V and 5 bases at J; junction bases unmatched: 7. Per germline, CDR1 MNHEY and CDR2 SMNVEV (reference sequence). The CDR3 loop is CASSLRGQGLETQYF. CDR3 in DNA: TGTGCCAGCAGTTTACGCGGACAGGGATTGGAGACCCAGTACTTC.

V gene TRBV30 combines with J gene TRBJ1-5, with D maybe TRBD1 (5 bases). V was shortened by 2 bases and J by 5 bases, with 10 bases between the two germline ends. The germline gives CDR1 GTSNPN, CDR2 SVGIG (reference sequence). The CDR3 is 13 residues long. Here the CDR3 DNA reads TGTGCCTGGAGTCGGGACCCGGATCAGCCCCAGCATTTT. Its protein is CAWSRDPDQPQHF.

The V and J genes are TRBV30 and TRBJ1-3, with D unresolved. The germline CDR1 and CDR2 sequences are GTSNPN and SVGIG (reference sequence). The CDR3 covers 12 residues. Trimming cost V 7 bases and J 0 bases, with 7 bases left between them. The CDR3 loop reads CAFVPSGNTIYF. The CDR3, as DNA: TGTGCCTTTGTCCCCTCTGGAAACACCATATATTTT.

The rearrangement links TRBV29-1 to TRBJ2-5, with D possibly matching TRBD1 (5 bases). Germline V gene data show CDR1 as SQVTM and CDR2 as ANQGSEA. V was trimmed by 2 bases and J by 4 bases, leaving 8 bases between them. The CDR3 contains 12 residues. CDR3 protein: CSVEQGPETQYF. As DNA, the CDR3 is TGCAGCGTTGAACAGGGCCCAGAGACCCAGTACTTC.

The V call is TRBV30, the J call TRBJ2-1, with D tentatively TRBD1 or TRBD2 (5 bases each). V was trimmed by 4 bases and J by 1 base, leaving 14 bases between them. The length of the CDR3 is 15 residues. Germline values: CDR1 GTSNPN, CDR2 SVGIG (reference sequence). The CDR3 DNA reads TGTGCCTGGATGACTGGGGGATTATCCTACAATGAGCAGTTCTTC. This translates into CAWMTGGLSYNEQFF.

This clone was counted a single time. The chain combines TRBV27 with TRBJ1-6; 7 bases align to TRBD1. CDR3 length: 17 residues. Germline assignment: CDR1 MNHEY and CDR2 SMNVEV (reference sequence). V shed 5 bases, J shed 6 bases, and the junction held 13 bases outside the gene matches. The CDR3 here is CASSKKDRSIPNSPLHF. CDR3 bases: TGTGCCAGCAGTAAAAAGGACAGGTCTATACCTAATTCACCCCTCCACTTT.

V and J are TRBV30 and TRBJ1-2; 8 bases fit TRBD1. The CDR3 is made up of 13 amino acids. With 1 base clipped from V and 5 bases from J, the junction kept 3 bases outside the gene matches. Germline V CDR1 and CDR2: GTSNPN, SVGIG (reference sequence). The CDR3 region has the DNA TGTGCCTGGAGTGGGGGACAGGCATATGGCTACACCTTC. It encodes CAWSGGQAYGYTF.

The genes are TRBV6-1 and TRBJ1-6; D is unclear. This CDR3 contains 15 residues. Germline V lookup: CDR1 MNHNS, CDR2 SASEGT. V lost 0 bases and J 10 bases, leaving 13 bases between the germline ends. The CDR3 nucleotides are TGTGCCAGCAGTGAAGCCGGATCAGTCGGATCACCCCTCCACTTT. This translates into CASSEAGSVGSPLHF.

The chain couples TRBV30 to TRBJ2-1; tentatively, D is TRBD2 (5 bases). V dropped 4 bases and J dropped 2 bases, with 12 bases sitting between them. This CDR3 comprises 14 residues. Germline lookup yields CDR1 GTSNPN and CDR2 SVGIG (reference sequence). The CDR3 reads CAWTRRIAYNEQFF. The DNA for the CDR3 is TGTGCCTGGACGAGGAGGATAGCCTACAATGAGCAGTTCTTC.